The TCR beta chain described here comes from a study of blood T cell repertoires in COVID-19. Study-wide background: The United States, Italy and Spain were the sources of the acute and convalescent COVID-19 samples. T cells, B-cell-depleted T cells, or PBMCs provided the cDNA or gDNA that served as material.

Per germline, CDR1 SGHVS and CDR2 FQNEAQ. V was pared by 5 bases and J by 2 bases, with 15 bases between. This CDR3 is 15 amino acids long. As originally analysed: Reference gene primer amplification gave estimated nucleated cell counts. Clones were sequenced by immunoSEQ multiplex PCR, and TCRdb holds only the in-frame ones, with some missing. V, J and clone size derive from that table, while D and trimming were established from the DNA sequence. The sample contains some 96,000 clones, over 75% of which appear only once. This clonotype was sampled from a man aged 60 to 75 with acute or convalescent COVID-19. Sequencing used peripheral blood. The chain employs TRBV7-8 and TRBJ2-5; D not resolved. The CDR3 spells CASSPPYPLQETQYF. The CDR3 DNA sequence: TGTGCCAGCAGCCCCCCCTACCCCCTACAAGAGACCCAGTACTTC.